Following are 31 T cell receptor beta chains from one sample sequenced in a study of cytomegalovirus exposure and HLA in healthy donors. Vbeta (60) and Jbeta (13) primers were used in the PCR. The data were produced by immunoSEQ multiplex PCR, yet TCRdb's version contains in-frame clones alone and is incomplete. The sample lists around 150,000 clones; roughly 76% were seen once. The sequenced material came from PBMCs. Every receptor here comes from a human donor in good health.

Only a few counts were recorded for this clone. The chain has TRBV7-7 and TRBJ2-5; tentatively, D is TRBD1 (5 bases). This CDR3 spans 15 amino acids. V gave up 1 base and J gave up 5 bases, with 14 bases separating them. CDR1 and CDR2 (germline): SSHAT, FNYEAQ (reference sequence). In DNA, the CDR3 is TGTGCCAGCAGCTTAGTAGGGGCGCTTGGGGAGACCCAGTACTTC. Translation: CASSLVGALGETQYF.

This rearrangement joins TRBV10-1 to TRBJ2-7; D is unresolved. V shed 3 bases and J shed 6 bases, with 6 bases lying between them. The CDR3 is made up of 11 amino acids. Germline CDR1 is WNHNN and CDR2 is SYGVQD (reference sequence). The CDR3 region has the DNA TGCGCCAGCAGTGATGGGCTCGAGCAGTACTTC. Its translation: CASSDGLEQYF.

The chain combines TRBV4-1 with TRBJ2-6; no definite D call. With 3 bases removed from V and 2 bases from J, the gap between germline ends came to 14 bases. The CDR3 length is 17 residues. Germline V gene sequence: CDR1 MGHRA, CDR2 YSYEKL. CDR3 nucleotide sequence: TGCGCCAGCAGCCACCAGAGGAACCTGGCTGGGGCCAACGTCCTGACTTTC. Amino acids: CASSHQRNLAGANVLTF.

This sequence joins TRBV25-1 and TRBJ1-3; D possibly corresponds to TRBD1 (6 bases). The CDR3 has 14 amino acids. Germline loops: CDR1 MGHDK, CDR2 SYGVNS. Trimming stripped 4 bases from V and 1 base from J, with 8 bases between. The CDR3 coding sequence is TGTGCCAGCAGTGCCCAGGGGTCTGGAAACACCATATATTTT. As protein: CASSAQGSGNTIYF. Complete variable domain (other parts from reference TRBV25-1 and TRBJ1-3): EADIYQTPRYLVIGTGKKITLECSQTMGHDKMYWYQQDPGMELHLIHYSYGVNSTEKGDLSSESTVSRIRTEHFPLTLESARPSHTSQYLCASSAQGSGNTIYFGEGSWLTVV.

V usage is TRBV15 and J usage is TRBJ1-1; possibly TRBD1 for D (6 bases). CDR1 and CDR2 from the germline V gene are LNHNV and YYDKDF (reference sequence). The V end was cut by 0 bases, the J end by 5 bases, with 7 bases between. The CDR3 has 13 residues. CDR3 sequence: CATSRDQGTEAFF. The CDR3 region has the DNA TGTGCCACCAGCAGAGACCAGGGGACTGAAGCTTTCTTT.

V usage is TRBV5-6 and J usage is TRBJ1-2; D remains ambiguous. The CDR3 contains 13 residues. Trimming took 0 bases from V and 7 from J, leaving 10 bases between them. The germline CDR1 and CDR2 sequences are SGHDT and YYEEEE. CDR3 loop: CASSLERWAGYTF. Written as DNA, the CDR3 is TGTGCCAGCAGCTTGGAACGCTGGGCTGGCTACACCTTC. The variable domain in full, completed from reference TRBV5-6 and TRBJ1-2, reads DAGVTQSPTHLIKTRGQQVTLRCSPKSGHDTVSWYQQALGQGPQFIFQYYEEEERQRGNFPDRFSGHQFPNYSSELNVNALLLGDSALYLCASSLERWAGYTFGSGTRLTVV.

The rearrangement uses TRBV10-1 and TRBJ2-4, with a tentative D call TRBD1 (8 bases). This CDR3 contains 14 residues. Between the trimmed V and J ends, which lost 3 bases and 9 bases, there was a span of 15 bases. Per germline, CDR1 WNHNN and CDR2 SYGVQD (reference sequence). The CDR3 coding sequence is TGCGCCAGCAGTGACCCCGGGGGGACAGGCATTCAGTACTTC. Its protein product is CASSDPGGTGIQYF.

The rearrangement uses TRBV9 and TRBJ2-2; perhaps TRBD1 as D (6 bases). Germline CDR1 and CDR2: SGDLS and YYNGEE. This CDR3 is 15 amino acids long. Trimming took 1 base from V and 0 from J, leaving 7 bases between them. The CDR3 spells CASSVQGTNTGELFF. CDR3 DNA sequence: TGTGCCAGCAGCGTACAGGGGACGAACACCGGGGAGCTGTTTTTT.

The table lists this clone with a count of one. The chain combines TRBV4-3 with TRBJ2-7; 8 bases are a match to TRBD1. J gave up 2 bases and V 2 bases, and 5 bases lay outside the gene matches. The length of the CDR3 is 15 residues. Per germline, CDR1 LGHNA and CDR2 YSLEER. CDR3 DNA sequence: TGCGCCAGCAGCCAAACGAAGGGACAGGCCTACGAGCAGTACTTC. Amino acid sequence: CASSQTKGQAYEQYF.

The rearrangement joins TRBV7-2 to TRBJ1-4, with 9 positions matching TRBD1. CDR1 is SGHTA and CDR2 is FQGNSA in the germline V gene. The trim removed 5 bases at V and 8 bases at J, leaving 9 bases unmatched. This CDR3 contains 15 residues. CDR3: CASSPGTGFLEKLFF. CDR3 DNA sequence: TGTGCCAGCAGCCCTGGGACAGGGTTTTTGGAAAAACTGTTTTTT.

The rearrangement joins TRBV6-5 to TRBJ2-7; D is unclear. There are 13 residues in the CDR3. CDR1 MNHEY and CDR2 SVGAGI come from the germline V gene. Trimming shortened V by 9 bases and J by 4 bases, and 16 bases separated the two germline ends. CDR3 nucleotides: TGTGCCAGTCAGGATTCCCAGGTTTACGAGCAGTACTTC. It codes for CASQDSQVYEQYF.

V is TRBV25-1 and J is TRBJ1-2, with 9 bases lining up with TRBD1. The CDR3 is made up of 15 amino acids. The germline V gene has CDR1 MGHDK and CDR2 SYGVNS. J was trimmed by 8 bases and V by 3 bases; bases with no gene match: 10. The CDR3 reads CASSERLTGGRGYTF. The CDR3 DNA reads TGTGCCAGCAGTGAGAGATTGACAGGGGGACGCGGCTACACCTTC.

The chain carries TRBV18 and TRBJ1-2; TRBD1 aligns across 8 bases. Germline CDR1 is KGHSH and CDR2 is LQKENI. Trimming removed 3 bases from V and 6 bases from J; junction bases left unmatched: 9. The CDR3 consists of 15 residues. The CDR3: CASSPDRGGTDGYTF. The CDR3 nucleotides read TGTGCCAGCTCACCCGACAGGGGAGGAACGGATGGCTACACCTTC.

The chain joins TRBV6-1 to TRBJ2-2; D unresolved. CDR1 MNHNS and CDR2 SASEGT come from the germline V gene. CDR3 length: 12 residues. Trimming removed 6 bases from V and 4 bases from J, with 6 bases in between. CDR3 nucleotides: TGTGCCAGCAGACGGTTCACCGGGGAGCTGTTTTTT. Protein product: CASRRFTGELFF.

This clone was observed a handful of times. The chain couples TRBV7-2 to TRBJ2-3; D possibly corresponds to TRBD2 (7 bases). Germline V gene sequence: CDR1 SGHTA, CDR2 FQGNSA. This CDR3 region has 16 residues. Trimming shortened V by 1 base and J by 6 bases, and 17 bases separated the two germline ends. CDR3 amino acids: CASSLDGWGGADTQYF. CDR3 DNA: TGTGCCAGCAGCTTAGACGGTTGGGGGGGGGCCGATACGCAGTATTTT.

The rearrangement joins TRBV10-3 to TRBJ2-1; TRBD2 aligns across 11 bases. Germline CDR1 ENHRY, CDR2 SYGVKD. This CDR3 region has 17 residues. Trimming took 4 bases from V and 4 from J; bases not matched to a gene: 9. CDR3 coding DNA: TGTGCCATCAGTGTCCCGGGACTAGCGGTAACTTACAATGAGCAGTTCTTC. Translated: CAISVPGLAVTYNEQFF.

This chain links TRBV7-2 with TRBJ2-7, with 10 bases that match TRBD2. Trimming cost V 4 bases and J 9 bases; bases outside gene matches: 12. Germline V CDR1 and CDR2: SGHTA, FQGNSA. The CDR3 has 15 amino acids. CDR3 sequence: CASSSTSGALLGQYF. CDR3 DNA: TGTGCCAGCAGCTCAACTAGCGGGGCTCTCCTTGGGCAGTACTTC.

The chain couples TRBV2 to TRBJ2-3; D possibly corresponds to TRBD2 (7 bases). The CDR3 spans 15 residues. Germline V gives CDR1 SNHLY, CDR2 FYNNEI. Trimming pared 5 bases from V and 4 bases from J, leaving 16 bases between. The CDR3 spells CASSLGGGEADTQYF. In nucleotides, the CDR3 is TGTGCCAGCAGTTTGGGGGGGGGCGAGGCAGATACGCAGTATTTT.

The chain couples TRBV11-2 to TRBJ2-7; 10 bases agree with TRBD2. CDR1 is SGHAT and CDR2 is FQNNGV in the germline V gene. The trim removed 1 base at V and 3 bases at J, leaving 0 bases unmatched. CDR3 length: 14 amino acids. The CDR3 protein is CASSLGLAGYEQYF. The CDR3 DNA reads TGTGCCAGCAGCTTAGGACTAGCGGGCTACGAGCAGTACTTC.

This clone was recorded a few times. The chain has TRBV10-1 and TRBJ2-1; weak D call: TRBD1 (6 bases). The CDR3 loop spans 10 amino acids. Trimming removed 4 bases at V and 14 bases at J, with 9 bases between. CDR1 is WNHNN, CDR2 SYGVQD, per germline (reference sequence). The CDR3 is CASSVSGEFF. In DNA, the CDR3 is TGCGCCAGCAGTGTATCAGGGGAGTTCTTC.

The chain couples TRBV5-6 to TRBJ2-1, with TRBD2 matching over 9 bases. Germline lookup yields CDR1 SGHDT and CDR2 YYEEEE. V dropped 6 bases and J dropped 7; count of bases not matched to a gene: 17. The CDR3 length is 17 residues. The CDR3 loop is CASKILWGLAGLNEQFF. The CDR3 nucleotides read TGTGCCAGCAAAATCCTCTGGGGGCTAGCGGGACTGAATGAGCAGTTCTTC.

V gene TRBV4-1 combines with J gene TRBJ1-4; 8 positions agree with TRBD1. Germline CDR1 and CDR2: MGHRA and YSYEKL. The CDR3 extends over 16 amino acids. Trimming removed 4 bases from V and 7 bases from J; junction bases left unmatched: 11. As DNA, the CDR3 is TGCGCCAGCAGCCTCGATCCCGGGACAGGCCGTGAAAAACTGTTTTTT. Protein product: CASSLDPGTGREKLFF.

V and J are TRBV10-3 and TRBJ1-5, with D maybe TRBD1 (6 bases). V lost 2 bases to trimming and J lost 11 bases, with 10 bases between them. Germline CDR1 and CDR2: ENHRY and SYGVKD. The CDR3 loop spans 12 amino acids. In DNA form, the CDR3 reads TGTGCCATCAGTGAGGGACAGACTTCCCAGCATTTT. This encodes CAISEGQTSQHF.

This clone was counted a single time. As DNA, the CDR3 is TGTGCCAGCAACCCAGGTTCAGGGCAACTCGAGCAGTACTTC. Translating it yields CASNPGSGQLEQYF. V and J are TRBV2 and TRBJ2-7; D may be TRBD1 (5 bases). Trimming took 7 bases from V and 6 from J, leaving 19 bases between them. The CDR3 spans 14 residues. The germline V gene encodes CDR1 SNHLY and CDR2 FYNNEI.

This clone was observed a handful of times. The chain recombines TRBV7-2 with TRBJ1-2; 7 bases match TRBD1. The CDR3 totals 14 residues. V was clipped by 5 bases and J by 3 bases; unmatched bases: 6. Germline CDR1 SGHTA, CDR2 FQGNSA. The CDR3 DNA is TGTGCCAGCAGCACCCAAGGGACAGACTATGGCTACACCTTC. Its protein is CASSTQGTDYGYTF.

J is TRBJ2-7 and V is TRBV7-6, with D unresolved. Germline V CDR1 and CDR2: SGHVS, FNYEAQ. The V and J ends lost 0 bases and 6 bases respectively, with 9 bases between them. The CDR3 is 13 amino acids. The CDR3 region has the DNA TGTGCCAGCAGCTTAGCCGGTGGGCTCGAGCAGTACTTC. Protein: CASSLAGGLEQYF.

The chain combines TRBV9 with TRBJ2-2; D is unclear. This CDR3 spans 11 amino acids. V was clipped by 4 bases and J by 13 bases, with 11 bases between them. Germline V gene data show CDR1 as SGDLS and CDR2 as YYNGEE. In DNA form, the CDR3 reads TGTGCCAGCAGCCCCGACAAGAGGCTGTTTTTT. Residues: CASSPDKRLFF.

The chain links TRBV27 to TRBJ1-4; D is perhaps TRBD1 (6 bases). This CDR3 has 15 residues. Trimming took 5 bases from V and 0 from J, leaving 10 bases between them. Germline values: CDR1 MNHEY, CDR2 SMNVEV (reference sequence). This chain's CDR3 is CASSKRTATNEKLFF. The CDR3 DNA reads TGTGCCAGCAGTAAACGGACAGCAACTAATGAAAAACTGTTTTTT. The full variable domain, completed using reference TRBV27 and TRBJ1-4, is EAQVTQNPRYLITVTGKKLTVTCSQNMNHEYMSWYRQDPGLGLRQIYYSMNVEVTDKGDVPEGYKVSRKEKRNFPLILESPSPNQTSLYFCASSKRTATNEKLFFGSGTQLSVL.

The CDR3 here is CASSLDRDYEQYF. CDR3 sequence (DNA): TGTGCCAGCAGCCTAGACAGGGACTACGAGCAGTACTTC. The chain combines TRBV27 with TRBJ2-7; 7 nucleotides align to TRBD1. Trimming at V came to 6 bases and at J to 3 bases, leaving 5 bases not matched to a gene. The CDR3 totals 13 residues. Germline lookup yields CDR1 MNHEY and CDR2 SMNVEV (reference sequence).

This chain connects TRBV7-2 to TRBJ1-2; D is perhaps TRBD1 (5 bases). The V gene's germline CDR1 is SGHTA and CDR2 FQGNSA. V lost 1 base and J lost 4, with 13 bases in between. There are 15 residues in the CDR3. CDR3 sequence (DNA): TGTGCCAGCAGCTTAGATCAGACAGCTGCCTATGGCTACACCTTC. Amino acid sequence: CASSLDQTAAYGYTF.

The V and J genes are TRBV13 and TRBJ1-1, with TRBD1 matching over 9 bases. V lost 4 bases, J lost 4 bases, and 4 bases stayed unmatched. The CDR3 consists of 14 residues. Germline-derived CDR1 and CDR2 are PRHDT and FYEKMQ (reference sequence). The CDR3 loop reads CASSWDRDVTEAFF. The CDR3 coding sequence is TGTGCCAGCAGCTGGGACAGGGACGTCACTGAAGCTTTCTTT.